This T cell receptor (beta chain) came from a study of blood T cell repertoires in COVID-19. The wider study: Sites across the United States, Italy and Spain contributed samples from acute and convalescent COVID-19.

This clone was observed a few times. Only in-frame clones appear in the TCRdb table, and some are missing; sequencing was by immunoSEQ multiplex PCR. Seen here are some 200,000 clones, around 87% observed once, and the top ten hold less than 8%. V shed 1 base and J shed 5 bases, with 8 bases lying between them. The germline gives CDR1 SEHNR, CDR2 FQNEAQ (reference sequence). The CDR3 extends over 13 amino acids. The sample comprised PBMCs or T cells enriched from blood (not recorded which). This TCR derives from a man aged 25-45 years in a cohort exposed to, infected with or recovered from COVID-19 (not recorded which). The rearrangement links TRBV7-9 to TRBJ2-5; TRBD2 might be the D (5 bases). CDR3 sequence reads: CASSLVGGETQYF. The DNA of the CDR3 is TGTGCCAGCAGCTTAGTTGGCGGGGAGACCCAGTACTTC.